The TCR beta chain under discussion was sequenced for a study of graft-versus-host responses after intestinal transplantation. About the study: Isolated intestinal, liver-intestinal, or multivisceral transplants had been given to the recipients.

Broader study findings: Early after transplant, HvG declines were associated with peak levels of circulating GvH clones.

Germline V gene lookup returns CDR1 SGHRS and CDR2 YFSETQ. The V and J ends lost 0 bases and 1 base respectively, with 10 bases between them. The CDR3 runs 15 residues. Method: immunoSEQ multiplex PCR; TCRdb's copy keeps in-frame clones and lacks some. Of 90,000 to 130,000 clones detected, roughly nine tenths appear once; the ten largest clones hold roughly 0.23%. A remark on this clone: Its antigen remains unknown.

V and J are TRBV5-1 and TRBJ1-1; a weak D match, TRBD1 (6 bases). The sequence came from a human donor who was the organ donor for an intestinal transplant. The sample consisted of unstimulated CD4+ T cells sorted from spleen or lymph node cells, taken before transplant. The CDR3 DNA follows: TGCGCCAGCAGCTTGGGAACAGGGTGGAACACTGAAGCTTTCTTT. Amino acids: CASSLGTGWNTEAFF.